This paragraph reports one T cell receptor beta chain. A read error is likely here: a far larger clone is one base away. These data come from a study of shared clonotypes between healthy human individuals. The table came from immunoSEQ multiplex PCR; TCRdb's copy has only in-frame clones and leaves some out. The data contain about 520,000 clones, 81% of them singletons. Germline-derived CDR1 and CDR2 are GTSNPN and SVGIG (reference sequence). This CDR3 spans 15 amino acids. The clonotype originates from a woman in her thirties or forties in good health. Some clones in this sample may be carry-over from other donors' samples. This chain uses TRBV30 with TRBJ1-1; D perhaps matches TRBD1 (5 bases). Input material: PBMCs. CDR3 bases: TGTGCCTGGAGCTTACCTTTGGGACTTAACACTAAAGCTTTCTTT. It translates to CAWSLPLGLNTKAFF.